This TCR beta chain originates from a study of blood T cell repertoires in COVID-19. On the study more broadly: There were acute and convalescent COVID-19 samples, and they came from the United States, Italy and Spain.

Patients of the Seattle cohort, enrolled during active infection, were followed longitudinally. The protocol was immunoSEQ multiplex PCR, while the TCRdb copy is restricted to in-frame clones and leaves out a portion. The table has about 300,000 clones, approximately 89% seen once; the top ten hold 2% to 2.5%. Germline-derived CDR1 and CDR2 are SGHRS and YFSETQ. This CDR3 comprises 15 residues. Losses at the gene ends were 7 bases for V and 7 bases for J; bases not matched to a gene: 12. This receptor was obtained from a woman under 40 with COVID-19, enrolled during active disease. Specimen: peripheral blood. The chain employs TRBV5-1 and TRBJ2-1; the match to TRBD2 covers 9 bases. CDR3 sequence reads: CASSDGTSSENEQFF. Here the CDR3 DNA reads TGCGCCAGCTCGGATGGGACTAGCTCCGAGAATGAGCAGTTCTTC.